Included here is one TCR beta chain sequence, with context. Its antigen is currently not known. Base qualities are not recorded, but no much larger clone differs from it by a single base. The immunoSEQ Assay, a bias-controlled multiplex PCR, was used to amplify TCRbeta CDR3 regions from genomic DNA. The study's processing was this. Within the assay, amplification of reference gene primers was used to estimate how many nucleated cells each sample contained. To quantify the absolute abundance of each unique TCRbeta CDR3 rearrangement, sequence reads were collapsed and filtered. For each sample, productive Simpson clonality was calculated as the square root of Simpson's diversity index over productive rearrangements. What TCRdb holds here is the immuneACCESS table cut down to in-frame rearrangements. Part of the clones is not present; checked against another copy, under half of the missing clones reflect an unresolved V gene, and the others are unexplained. The DNA was the basis for D and trimming; V, J and clone size are from that table. The sample table lists around 50,000 clones, 90% of them with a count of one. Together, the top ten hold 3% to 3.5% of the sample.

This sample stems from a study of blood T cell repertoires in COVID-19 (dated by TCRdb to the early 2020s). For the study in its entirety: Samples from collaborators originated in the United States, Italy and Spain and spanned both the acute and convalescent phases of COVID-19. The material from the prospective study consisted of cDNA or gDNA derived from T cells, B-cell-depleted T cells, or PBMCs. Subjects who had been exposed to COVID-19, were actively infected with it, or had recovered from it provided the deeply sampled blood TCRbeta repertoires that made up the dataset. The repertoires were released in a freely available public database meant as a resource for research on the immune response to SARS-CoV-2. Samples were obtained from the ongoing ImmuneRACE study (first 160 participants) and from approximately 1,200 subjects provided by 6 global collaborators. A de-identified subject ID, COVID-19 status, age in years and sex were almost always included in the sample metadata. Where available, HLA class I and class II types were obtained from metadata supplied by the sample provider rather than from assay-based typing. The paper as a whole reports these results and caveats: Clinical and demographic metadata were provided uncurated, with the amount varying by source and participant.

The collaborating institutions used their own protocols to collect whole blood in K2EDTA tubes. For TCRbeta analysis, collaborator samples were shipped as frozen whole blood, as isolated PBMCs, or as DNA extracted from either sample type. Based on the germline V gene, the CDR1 and CDR2 sequences are SNHLY and FYNNEI. After removal of 4 bases from V and 5 bases from J, the junction retains 4 bases not matched to a gene. Counted from cysteine to phenylalanine, this CDR3 has 14 amino acids. The sequence is cut down to CDR3 DNA, 42 bases in frame from base 1. Recombination joined TRBV2 with TRBJ2-5; 10 central bases correspond to TRBD1. What was sequenced was peripheral blood. The TCR sequence derives from a human donor in a cohort sampled during active COVID-19. The CDR3 sequence is CASSGQGAGETQYF. The nucleotide sequence reads as follows: TGTGCCAGCAGTGGACAGGGGGCGGGGGAGACCCAGTACTTC.